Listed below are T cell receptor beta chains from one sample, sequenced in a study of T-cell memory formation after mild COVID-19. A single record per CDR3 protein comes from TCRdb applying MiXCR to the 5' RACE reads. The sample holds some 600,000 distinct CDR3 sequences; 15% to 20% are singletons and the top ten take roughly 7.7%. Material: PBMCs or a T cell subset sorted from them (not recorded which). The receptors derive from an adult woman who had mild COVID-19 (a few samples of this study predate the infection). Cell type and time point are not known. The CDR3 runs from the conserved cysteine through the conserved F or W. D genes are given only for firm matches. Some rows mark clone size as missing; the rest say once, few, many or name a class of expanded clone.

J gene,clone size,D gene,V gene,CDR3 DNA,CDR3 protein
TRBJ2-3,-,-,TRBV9,TGTGCCAGCAGCGTAGAGGGTCCCGATACGCAGTATTTT,CASSVEGPDTQYF
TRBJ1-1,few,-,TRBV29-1,TGCAGCGTTGACGGAGGCACTGAAGCTTTCTTT,CSVDGGTEAFF
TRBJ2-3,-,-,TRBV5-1,TGCGCCAGCAGCTTGATGGGGGCGAGCACAGATACGCAGTATTTT,CASSLMGASTDTQYF
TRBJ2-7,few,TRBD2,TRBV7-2,TGTGCCAGCAGGGGGGGACTAGCTCCTTACGAGCAGTACTTC,CASRGGLAPYEQYF
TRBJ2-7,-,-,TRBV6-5,TGTGCCAGCAGTTGGTCTGGGCGCTCCTACGAGCAGTACTTC,CASSWSGRSYEQYF
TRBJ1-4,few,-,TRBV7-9,TGTGCCAGCACCCCTCGTGGCGGGGGGAATGAAAAACTGTTTTTT,CASTPRGGGNEKLFF
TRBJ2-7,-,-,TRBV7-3,TGTGCCAGCAGCTTTTCCTCCGGGGGTTTCTACGAGCAGTACTTC,CASSFSSGGFYEQYF
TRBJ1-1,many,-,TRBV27,TGTGCCAGCACCCCCGCCGTGGGGGGCTCCACTGAAGCTTTCTTT,CASTPAVGGSTEAFF
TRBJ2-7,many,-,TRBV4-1,TGCGCCAGCAGCCCTGAGGGGGGCTACGAGCAGTACTTC,CASSPEGGYEQYF
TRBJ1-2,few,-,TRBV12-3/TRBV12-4,TGTGCCAGCAGTCGTGGGGGGGCCCTATCCTATGGCTACACCTTC,CASSRGGALSYGYTF
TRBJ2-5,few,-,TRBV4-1,TGCGCCAGCAGCCAAGATTCATGGCACCAAGAGACCCAGTACTTC,CASSQDSWHQETQYF
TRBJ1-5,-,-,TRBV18,TGTGCCAGCTCACCTGCTCGAGGCAATCAGCCCCAGCATTTT,CASSPARGNQPQHF
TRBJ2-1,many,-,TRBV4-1,TGCGCCAGCAGCCAAGATTGGAGGTTTGATAGTGAGCAGTTCTTC,CASSQDWRFDSEQFF
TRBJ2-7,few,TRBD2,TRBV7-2,TGTGCCAGCAGCTTAGTTAGCGGGAGCCTTTACGAGCAGTACTTC,CASSLVSGSLYEQYF
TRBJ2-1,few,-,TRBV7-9,TGTGCCAGCAGCTTATCTAGCGTCCCCAATGAGCAGTTCTTC,CASSLSSVPNEQFF
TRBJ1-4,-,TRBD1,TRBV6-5,TGTGCCAGCAGCTCGGACAGGCGCACTAATGAAAAACTGTTTTTT,CASSSDRRTNEKLFF
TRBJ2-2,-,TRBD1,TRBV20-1,TGCAGTGCTAGGCCAGGGGGCAACACCGGGGAGCTGTTTTTT,CSARPGGNTGELFF
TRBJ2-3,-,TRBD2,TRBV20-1,TGCAGTGCCCCCTTCCCGGGACTAGCGGGAGGGCACTCGCAGTATTTT,CSAPFPGLAGGHSQYF
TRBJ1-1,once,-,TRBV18,TGTGCCAGCTCACCGTTGCAACAGCCGAACACTGAAGCTTTCTTT,CASSPLQQPNTEAFF
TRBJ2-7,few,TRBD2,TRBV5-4,TGTGCCAGCAGCTTACTAGCGGGACACGAGCAGTACTTC,CASSLLAGHEQYF
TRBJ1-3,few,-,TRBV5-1,TGCGCCAGCACCCCGGGCTTCTCTGGAAACACCATATATTTT,CASTPGFSGNTIYF
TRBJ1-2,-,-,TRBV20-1,TGCAGTGCTAGAGAACCGTTCAGGGGCCACGGCTACACCTTC,CSAREPFRGHGYTF
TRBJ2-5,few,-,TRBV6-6,TGTGCCAGCAGTTACGTGGGGCAAGCCCAAGAGACCCAGTACTTC,CASSYVGQAQETQYF
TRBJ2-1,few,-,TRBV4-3,TGCGCCAGCAGCCAAGATCCCACTAGGCTAGATGAGCAGTTCTTC,CASSQDPTRLDEQFF
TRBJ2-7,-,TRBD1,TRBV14,TGTGCCAGCAGCCAATTGGGACAGGGTGGATACGAGCAGTACTTC,CASSQLGQGGYEQYF
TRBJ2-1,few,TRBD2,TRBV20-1,TGCAGTGCACTAGCGGGAAACTACAATGAGCAGTTCTTC,CSALAGNYNEQFF
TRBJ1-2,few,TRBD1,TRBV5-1,TGCGCCAGCAGCGTCGGGACAGGGCTCTATGGCTACACCTTC,CASSVGTGLYGYTF
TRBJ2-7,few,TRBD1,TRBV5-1,TGCGCCAGCAGCTTCGGTCCTCGGGGGACAGGGGCCTACGAGCAGTACTTC,CASSFGPRGTGAYEQYF
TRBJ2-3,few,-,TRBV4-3,TGCGCCAGCAGCCAAGACGCCCGCTTGGATACGCAGTATTTT,CASSQDARLDTQYF
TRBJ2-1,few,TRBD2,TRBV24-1,TGTGCCACCAGTGACCGAGGACTAGCGGGGGGCAATGAGCAGTTCTTC,CATSDRGLAGGNEQFF
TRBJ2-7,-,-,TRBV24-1,TGTGCCACCAGTGATCCCAGAGGCCAGTGGGAGCAGTACTTC,CATSDPRGQWEQYF
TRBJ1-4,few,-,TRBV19,TGTGCCAGTAGTATAGGGGCCGGGCCCGGAAAACTGTTTTTT,CASSIGAGPGKLFF
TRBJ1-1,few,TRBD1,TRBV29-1,TGCAGCGTGAGGCACAGGGGGCTTCAGGGCACTGAAGCTTTCTTT,CSVRHRGLQGTEAFF
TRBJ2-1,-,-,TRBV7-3,TGTGCCAGCAGCTTACTATCGGTGGACTCTGAGCAGTTCTTC,CASSLLSVDSEQFF
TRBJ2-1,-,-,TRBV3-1,TGTGCCAGCAGCCAAGATCACGCGACAGCGTCGAATGAGCAGTTCTTC,CASSQDHATASNEQFF
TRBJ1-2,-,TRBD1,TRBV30,TGTGCCTGGAGCATTCGACAGGGGTCTGGCTACACCTTC,CAWSIRQGSGYTF
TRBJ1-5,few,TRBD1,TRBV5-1,TGCGCCAGCAGCTTGGGACCGGGACAGGGGGACTTTAGCAATCAGCCCCAGCATTTT,CASSLGPGQGDFSNQPQHF
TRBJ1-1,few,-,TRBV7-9,TGTGCCAGCAGGGCAACCGAAATGAACACTGAAGCTTTCTTT,CASRATEMNTEAFF
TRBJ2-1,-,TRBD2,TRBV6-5,TGTGCCAGCAGTTACGGGATAGCGGGGGTCAATCTCTACAATGAGCAGTTCTTC,CASSYGIAGVNLYNEQFF
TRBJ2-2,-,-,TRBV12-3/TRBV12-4,TGTGCCAGCAGTTTTGTTAAGGGAATTGACACCGGGGAGCTGTTTTTT,CASSFVKGIDTGELFF
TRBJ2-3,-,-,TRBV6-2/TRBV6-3,TGTGCCAGCACTCGCCCGCCCACAGATACGCAGTATTTT,CASTRPPTDTQYF
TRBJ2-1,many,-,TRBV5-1,TGCGCCAGCAGCTTAAAGGGAGGTGGGCAGTTCTTC,CASSLKGGGQFF
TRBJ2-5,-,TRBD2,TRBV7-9,TGTGCCAGCAGCTCACGACTAGCGGGGGACCAAGAGACCCAGTACTTC,CASSSRLAGDQETQYF
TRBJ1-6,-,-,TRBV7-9,TGTGCCAGCAGCCAAGAGGTTTCACCCCTCCACTTT,CASSQEVSPLHF
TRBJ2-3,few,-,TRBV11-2,TGTGCCAGCACCTCGGAAGCAGATACGCAGTATTTT,CASTSEADTQYF
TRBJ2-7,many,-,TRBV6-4,TGTGCCAGCAGCGGGTGGACCTACGAGCAGTACTTC,CASSGWTYEQYF
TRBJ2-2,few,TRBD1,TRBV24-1,TGTGCCACCAGTGGATGGACAGGGGGGACCGGGGAGCTGTTTTTT,CATSGWTGGTGELFF
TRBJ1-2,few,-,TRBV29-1,TGCAGCGTTCCCGGGCCTTTGGTCAGGGGCGGCGGCTACACCTTC,CSVPGPLVRGGGYTF
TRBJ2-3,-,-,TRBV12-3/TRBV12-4,TGTGCCAGCAGTTCGAAACCTGGGAGCACAGATACGCAGTATTTT,CASSSKPGSTDTQYF
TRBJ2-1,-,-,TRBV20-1,TGCAGTGCTAGAGATAATTACTGGCTAACCAATGAGCAGTTCTTC,CSARDNYWLTNEQFF
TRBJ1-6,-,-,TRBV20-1,TGCAGTGCCAATCCGCGACGGGATTCACCCCTCCACTTT,CSANPRRDSPLHF
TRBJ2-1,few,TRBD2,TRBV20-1,TGCAGTGCTTGGGATCCCCCGGCGGGGGTCAATGAGCAGTTCTTC,CSAWDPPAGVNEQFF
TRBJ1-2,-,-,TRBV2,TGTGCCAGCACAGAAGCCCTCTATGGCTACACCTTC,CASTEALYGYTF
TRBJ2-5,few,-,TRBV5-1,TGCGCCAGCAGCCTGGAAGACAGCTCAGAGACCCAGTACTTC,CASSLEDSSETQYF
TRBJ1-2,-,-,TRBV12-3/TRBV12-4,TGTGCCAGCAGTGTGGGGCGGGGGATAGGTGGCTACACCTTC,CASSVGRGIGGYTF
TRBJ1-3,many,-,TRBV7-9,TGTGCCAGCAGCTTAGCCAGGCGCTCTGGAAACACCATATATTTT,CASSLARRSGNTIYF
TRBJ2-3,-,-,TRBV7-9,TGTGCCAGCAGCTCAAGATCTAGAGAAGATACGCAGTATTTT,CASSSRSREDTQYF
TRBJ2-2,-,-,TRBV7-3,TGTGCCAGCAGCACCCGAGGGGGAGGCACCGGGGAGCTGTTTTTT,CASSTRGGGTGELFF
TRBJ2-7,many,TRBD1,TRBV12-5,TGTGCTAGTGGTTTGACAGGGGCCTACGAGCAGTACTTC,CASGLTGAYEQYF
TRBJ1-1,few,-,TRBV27,TGTGCCAGCAGTTTAGCTTGGAATCCGGGAAACACTGAAGCTTTCTTT,CASSLAWNPGNTEAFF